The TCR beta chain described here comes from a study of cytomegalovirus exposure and HLA in healthy donors listed by TCRdb under 2017. About the full investigation: In an earlier analysis of some 610 of the donors, 276 Gb of sequence data and some 100 million unique TCR beta sequences from about 179 million T cells were reported. An early release covering about 600 HLA-typed donors comprised 300 to 350 gigabases of sequencing data and around 80 million unique TCR sequences. Among the roughly 370 genotyped donors, 81% belonged to the genetic ancestry cluster associated with self-reported Caucasian donors. The study aimed to test whether signatures of past pathogen exposure could be identified by cataloging public T cell receptors. The study used immunosequencing to profile the T cell repertoires of several hundred subjects and linked those repertoires to cytomegalovirus serostatus. Along with the roughly 670-subject first cohort, a separate validation cohort of about 110 different subjects was used. The study combined high-throughput TCR immunosequencing, statistical association of individual TCRs with disease status, and machine learning to predict cytomegalovirus infection status. In a later analysis, previously published TCR beta repertoires from 550 to 750 donors were re-analyzed and high-resolution HLA genotyping was added so that TCR occurrence patterns could be studied. Rather than drawing on any new phenotypic data, the later analysis identified candidate immune exposures from TCR beta sequences and the way those sequences occurred across donors. An earlier analysis of several hundred of the donors used high-throughput TCR beta sequencing to judge whether each TCR beta V gene segment behaved as functional or pseudogenic. Alongside the repertoire data, information on donor age, sex, ethnicity and CMV serostatus was compiled. A later genetic analysis used genome-wide SNP genotypes for about 60% of the 666 donors, treating that subset as a discovery cohort. Every repertoire in the discovery cohort had been generated on one and the same sequencing platform. HLA typing covered class I and class II loci at four-digit resolution. Typing coverage varied by locus: about 629-630 donors for A, B, C, DRB1 and DQB1; 500 to 550 for DQA1; approximately 570 for DPA1; 450 to 480 for DPB1. Because of strong linkage in the cohort, a handful of DR-DQ haplotypes were treated as single units for association and clustering. On average, roughly 250,000 unique TCR beta nucleotide sequences were sequenced per donor among 398 genotyped donors of the cohort, with about 17% of those sequences being non-productive.

The cohort comprised 550 to 700 healthy bone marrow donors. At the time of sampling, all cohort members were nominally healthy, though unrecorded immune exposures were likely present. The donor tested CMV seronegative, placing the donor among the 350 or so seronegative members of the cohort. Every donor gave a peripheral blood sample, and the peripheral blood mononuclear cells from that sample were used for TCR beta sequencing. The Qiagen DNeasy Blood Extraction Kit was used to extract genomic DNA from the blood cell samples. CDR1 and CDR2 were assigned from the germline V gene as SNHLY and FYNNEI. Here V drops 7 bases and J drops 1 base, and the junction holds 5 bases not matched to any gene. Including the terminal cysteine and phenylalanine, the CDR3 comprises 14 residues. Solely the CDR3 DNA is kept, with 42 bases framed from the first base. Study-level results and caveats: In vitro tests confirmed that a few of the cytomegalovirus-associated TCR beta chains recognize cytomegalovirus antigens. In a later genetic analysis, a missense DCLRE1C variant was associated with V-gene and J-gene trimming of TCR beta chains, and the association was replicated in an independent cohort. Roughly uniform sequencing depth across donors was assumed in presence/absence analyses, although this assumption may not hold. Linkage disequilibrium might explain the correlated functional status among segregating V segments, but an unknown experimental factor could not be ruled out. A later analysis found that TCR association rates varied across HLA loci, with DRB1 alleles showing the most associated TCRs and HLA-C alleles the fewest. A later analysis found that HLA-associated TCR beta chains were more clonally expanded and had lower generation probabilities than equally common non-associated chains. In both the original and validation cohorts, the classifier was reported to diagnose cytomegalovirus status with high specificity and sensitivity. At a false discovery rate of 0.05, a later analysis linked under 20,000 TCR beta sequences to specific HLA alleles. In this cohort, only TCR beta chains were sequenced, and detectable features were limited by the absence of alpha or paired-chain data. According to the authors, the approach could potentially be generalized to other disease states and immunological phenotypes. Compared with the 666-donor mean, donors in an Asian-associated ancestry cluster had fewer N-insertions in productive TCRs, according to a later genetic analysis. According to a later analysis, most CMV-associated TCR beta chains appeared to be HLA-restricted, and the HLA associations seemed to be driven largely by CMV exposure. For the cohort, immune exposure information was limited to CMV serostatus. A further reported finding was that TCR beta sequences accurately predicted the HLA-A and HLA-B alleles for most subjects in the first cohort. Because counts were too low, roughly 17 rarely observed V segments, including chromosome 9 orphons, were left out of the earlier analysis of about 500 of the donors. Most TCR sequences were seen in very few donors, while some public TCRs were found in many individuals. Because HLA typing was missing for some donors at each locus, association tests included only the typed subset. The study listed around 160 TCR beta chains as associated with cytomegalovirus. The sequencing pipeline was judged likely to have produced a cluster of highly shared sequence variants as a technical artifact. An earlier analysis of around 500 of the donors showed that most TCR beta V segments appeared in productive rearrangements either about 87% or about 30% of the time, which broadly matched IMGT annotations. Strong co-occurrence of HLA alleles, especially DR and DQ, made assigning TCR associations to individual alleles difficult. Some IMGT-functional V segments, including TRBV6-2 and TRBV6-3, could not be distinguished by the 87-base-pair reads and were therefore excluded. According to a later analysis, parvovirus B19, influenza, CMV and Epstein-Barr virus appeared linked to several top co-occurrence clusters.

This clone has more than one count but fewer than ten. Its antigen has not been determined. Base qualities are not recorded, but no much larger clone differs from it by a single base. Receptors were amplified or captured by the immunoSEQ multiplex PCR assay. For the multiplex PCR, a mixture combining 60 forward primers for TCR Vbeta segments and 13 reverse primers for TCR Jbeta segments was used. The CDR3 region of rearranged TCR beta genes was amplified from genomic DNA by a multiplex PCR assay. The amplified TCR beta libraries were sequenced on the Illumina HiSeq System as 87-base-pair reads. The study's own analysis went as follows. In a later analysis, 77 million or so unique TCR beta chains were counted across the 650 to 750 repertoires, and roughly 11 million of these chains were shared by at least two donors. Raw reads were error-corrected and collapsed into unique sequences by a nearest-neighbor algorithm in which closely related sequences were merged to remove PCR and sequencing errors. CDR3 sequences were aligned to IMGT reference sequences to assign V, D and J gene segments. Each retained sequence needed at least a six-nucleotide match to both a V gene segment and a J gene segment. Rearrangements were classified as productive when the CDR3 lacked stop codons and remained in frame with V and J, and all other rearrangements were classified as non-productive. CDR3 was defined by IMGT convention, running from the second conserved V-encoded cysteine to the conserved J-encoded phenylalanine. Sequences without an unambiguous match to a single V gene segment were excluded from the earlier analysis of a few hundred of the donors. In an earlier analysis of a few hundred of the donors, V segments were called functional above 56.7% productive rearrangements and were called segregating when the between-donor standard deviation exceeded 5%. A statistical classification framework was built for diagnosing cytomegalovirus status from the catalog of TCR beta chain sequences. In a later analysis, V and J genes were assigned by comparing TCR nucleotide sequences against IMGT/GENE-DB human TR gene sequences. The TCRdist pipeline was used in a later analysis to assign CDR3 sequences and most-parsimonious VDJ recombination scenarios. A later analysis defined each TCR beta chain by its CDR3 amino acid sequence plus V-gene family, and excluded reads lacking a unique V-gene family. In a later analysis, 450 to 600 highly shared, low-generation-probability nucleotide sequences were removed to address suspected cross-contamination and a sequencing artifact. For each public chain, a later analysis derived a clonal expansion index from normalized ranks of inferred template counts within each repertoire. In a later analysis, generation probabilities were computed using a VDJ recombination model fitted to out-of-frame rearrangements, and the results were checked against IGoR. A later analysis scored TCR-TCR, TCR-HLA and TCR-CMV co-occurrence with hypergeometric tests, applying a repertoire-size bias correction to TCR pairs. A later analysis estimated false discovery rates by permuting HLA or CMV assignments 20 times. In a later analysis, co-occurring TCRs were grouped with DBSCAN, and TCRdist sequence similarity was added when clustering was performed within HLA-allele-positive subsets. Repertoires with fewer than 30,000 or more than 120,000 public chains were left out of co-occurrence clustering, as were a handful of repertoires with anomalous nucleotide sharing. In TCRdb, the immuneACCESS table is reduced to in-frame sequences with V and J assigned. These tables do not hold every clone; where another copy was compared, an unresolved V gene accounts for under half, and the others remain unexplained. Clone size and V and J calls were adopted from that table, with D and trimming inferred from the DNA. This sample is represented by 100,000 to 150,000 clones; about 82% of them were singletons. The biggest ten clones account for about 1.8% of the sample.

The TCR comes from a man in his forties or fifties in good health and CMV-seronegative. The material sequenced was PBMCs. The receptor chain draws on TRBV2 and TRBJ2-3, with 7 bases matching TRBD2. The sequenced DNA: TGTGCCAGCAAGCGGGGCCCGGGCACAGATACGCAGTATTTT. This yields the protein CASKRGPGTDTQYF.